The TCR beta chain under discussion was sequenced for a study of shared clonotypes between healthy human individuals. In the study overall: Plates per donor: three CD4 naive, three CD4 memory, two CD8 naive, one CD8 memory. Study results and caveats: In a handful of donors, approximately 5% of naive CD4 clonotypes appeared in common. Sharing of clonotypes among donors was expected to vary with sequencing depth.

As for this clone: Its antigen is not identified. Other DNA sequences within the sample encode an identical CDR3.

CD45RO negativity and positive selection for CCR7 defined naive CD8 cells, a population that excluded terminally differentiated effector memory CD45RA+ cells. The germline V gene encodes CDR1 PRHDT and CDR2 FYEKMQ (reference sequence). The germline V and J ends were trimmed by 0 bases and 0 bases, with 6 bases remaining between them. CDR3 length equals 14 residues. At deep level, the assay was performed. Only in-frame clones appear in the TCRdb table, and some are missing; sequencing was by immunoSEQ multiplex PCR. The table shows about 2.1 million clones, with about 94% occurring only once. The sample consisted of naive CD8+ T cells from PBMCs. This chain connects TRBV13 to TRBJ2-7; weak D call: TRBD2 (6 bases). This sequence originates from a man aged 18-30 years in good health. Some clones in this sample may be carry-over from other donors' samples. CDR3 nucleotide sequence: TGTGCCAGCAGCTTAGGGCGGGACTCCTACGAGCAGTACTTC. This translates into CASSLGRDSYEQYF.